Below are 24 T cell receptor beta chains sequenced from a single sample in a study of blood T cell repertoires in COVID-19. Generated by immunoSEQ multiplex PCR, the TCRdb table keeps only in-frame clones and is missing some. The sample has tens of thousands of clones, approximately 90% seen once. The specimen was peripheral blood. Every receptor here comes from a woman aged 80 or over with active COVID-19.

This clone was observed once. The CDR3 loop reads CASSQLTVRGIQYF. The CDR3 nucleotides read TGTGCCAGCAGCCAACTTACCGTTCGGGGCATTCAGTACTTC. The V gene is TRBV3-1 (or the pseudogene TRBV3-2), the J gene TRBJ2-4, with a tentative D call TRBD2 (5 bases). This CDR3 region has 14 residues. V lost 2 bases to trimming and J lost 9 bases, with 14 bases between them. CDR1 and CDR2 (germline): LGHDT, YNNKEL (reference sequence).

This chain links TRBV10-2 with TRBJ2-2; 13 nucleotides line up with TRBD2. The V segment lost 7 bases and the J segment 4 bases; nucleotides outside the gene matches: 3. The CDR3 is 15 residues long. From germline, CDR1 is WSHSY and CDR2 SAAADI. The CDR3 DNA sequence: TGCGCCAGCACCGGGACTAGCGGGGTCACCGGGGAGCTGTTTTTT. It specifies CASTGTSGVTGELFF.

This sequence joins TRBV4-1 and TRBJ1-1; D gene ambiguous. V was cut by 0 bases and J by 4 bases, with 15 bases left in between. In germline, CDR1 is MGHRA, CDR2 YSYEKL. The CDR3 has 16 amino acids. The CDR3 nucleotides are TGCGCCAGCAGCCAAGATGAGGCGGAAGGCGGCACTGAAGCTTTCTTT. It specifies CASSQDEAEGGTEAFF.

The V and J genes are TRBV11-3 and TRBJ2-3, with 13 bases aligning to TRBD2. The CDR3 consists of 17 residues. Germline CDR1 is SGHNT and CDR2 is YENEEA. The V and J ends lost 2 bases and 5 bases, in that order; junction bases with no gene match: 7. CDR3 residues: CASSLKLAGGRRDTQYF. In DNA, the CDR3 is TGTGCCAGCAGCTTAAAACTAGCGGGGGGGCGTAGAGATACGCAGTATTTT.

The chain combines TRBV19 with TRBJ2-5; D is possibly TRBD2 (6 bases). CDR1 and CDR2 (germline): LNHDA, SQIVND (reference sequence). The CDR3 totals 14 residues. V lost 10 bases and J 1 base, leaving 16 bases between the germline ends. The CDR3 is CATSVSGPQETQYF. The CDR3 region has the DNA TGTGCCACCTCTGTTAGCGGACCCCAAGAGACCCAGTACTTC. The full variable domain, with the rest looked up from reference TRBV19 and TRBJ2-5, is DGGITQSPKYLFRKEGQNVTLSCEQNLNHDAMYWYRQDPGQGLRLIYYSQIVNDFQKGDIAEGYSVSREKKESFPLTVTSAQKNPTAFYLCATSVSGPQETQYFGPGTRLLVL.

The CDR3 sequence: CASSLGWTGGRDEQFF. CDR3 DNA sequence: TGTGCCAGCAGCTTAGGCTGGACAGGGGGACGAGATGAGCAGTTCTTC. The chain joins TRBV5-6 to TRBJ2-1; 10 bases agree with TRBD1. CDR1 SGHDT and CDR2 YYEEEE come from the germline V gene. Unmatched junction bases numbered 10, after V lost 2 bases and J lost 8 bases. The length of the CDR3 is 16 residues.

V is TRBV6-5 and J is TRBJ1-2; TRBD1 aligns across 8 bases. The V gene end was trimmed by 4 bases and the J gene end by 6 bases; junction bases not matched to a gene: 7. The CDR3 extends over 14 amino acids. Germline CDR1 is MNHEY and CDR2 is SVGAGI. CDR3 nucleotide sequence: TGTGCCAGCAGTTCCGTGACAGGGGAGGATGGCTACACCTTC. Translation: CASSSVTGEDGYTF.

The V gene is TRBV25-1, the J gene TRBJ1-2; D perhaps matches TRBD1 (5 bases). This CDR3 is built from 16 residues. CDR1 MGHDK and CDR2 SYGVNS come from the germline V gene. Trimming removed 4 bases at V and 0 bases at J, with 15 bases between. The DNA for the CDR3 is TGTGCCAGCAGTGGCTCCCCAGGGTTATCTAACTATGGCTACACCTTC. Translated, it gives CASSGSPGLSNYGYTF.

This CDR3 is CASSLQYWGPQETQYF. In nucleotides, the CDR3 is TGCGCCAGCAGCCTTCAATATTGGGGGCCCCAAGAGACCCAGTACTTC. This chain uses TRBV23-1 with TRBJ2-5; D is possibly TRBD1 (6 bases). TRBV23-1 is noted as an ORF with a role that remains uncertain. Trimming cost V 6 bases and J 1 base, with 18 bases left between them. This CDR3 contains 16 residues.

The chain has TRBV5-4 and TRBJ1-3; D unclear. Between the trimmed V and J ends, which lost 0 bases and 0 bases, there was a span of 10 bases. Germline values: CDR1 SGHNT, CDR2 YYREEE (reference sequence). The CDR3 has 16 amino acids. The CDR3 sequence: CASSLAGSYSGNTIYF. The CDR3 region has the DNA TGTGCCAGCAGCTTGGCAGGCAGCTACTCTGGAAACACCATATATTTT.

The chain uses TRBV19 and TRBJ1-3; D perhaps matches TRBD1 (6 bases). Trimming took 7 bases from V and 1 from J, leaving 8 bases between them. Germline values: CDR1 LNHDA, CDR2 SQIVND (reference sequence). This CDR3 comprises 13 residues. This CDR3 is CASTRGSGNTIYF. Written as DNA, the CDR3 is TGTGCCAGTACCAGGGGATCTGGAAACACCATATATTTT.

The V and J genes are TRBV4-1 and TRBJ2-1; maybe TRBD1 (6 bases). Deletions cut 0 bases from V and 3 bases from J, with 6 bases between. The germline CDR1 and CDR2 sequences are MGHRA and YSYEKL. There are 14 residues in the CDR3. The CDR3 region is CASSQEDSYNEQFF. For the CDR3, the DNA is TGCGCCAGCAGCCAAGAGGACAGCTACAATGAGCAGTTCTTC.

The CDR3 reads CASSQAGQGETQYF. Here the CDR3 DNA reads TGTGCCAGCAGCCAAGCGGGACAGGGGGAGACCCAGTACTTC. The chain is built from TRBV3-1 (or the pseudogene TRBV3-2) and TRBJ2-5, with 10 bases that match TRBD1. With 1 base clipped from V and 5 bases from J, the junction kept 1 base outside the gene matches. There are 14 residues in the CDR3. Germline CDR1 reads LGHDT; CDR2 reads YNNKEL (reference sequence).

The chain combines TRBV4-3 with TRBJ2-7; D gene ambiguous. Trimming cost V 3 bases and J 3 bases, with 12 bases left between them. Germline values: CDR1 LGHNA, CDR2 YSLEER. The length of the CDR3 is 14 residues. In nucleotides, the CDR3 is TGCGCCAGCAGCCAGCACGCACATAACTACGAGCAGTACTTC. Protein: CASSQHAHNYEQYF.

The V call is TRBV6-5, the J call TRBJ1-3, with 7 bases fitting TRBD1. Germline CDR1 is MNHEY and CDR2 is SVGAGI. Unmatched junction bases numbered 5, after V lost 7 bases and J lost 2 bases. The CDR3 totals 14 residues. The DNA of the CDR3 is TGTGCCAGCACCATCCAGGGGGCTGGAAACACCATATATTTT. This sequence encodes CASTIQGAGNTIYF.

The chain employs TRBV2 and TRBJ2-6, with 7 positions matching TRBD1. Germline values: CDR1 SNHLY, CDR2 FYNNEI. V gave up 5 bases and J gave up 0 bases; unmatched junction bases: 10. The CDR3 spans 18 residues. This CDR3 is CASSTGAPLVSGANVLTF. The CDR3 coding sequence is TGTGCCAGCAGTACAGGGGCCCCACTTGTCTCTGGGGCCAACGTCCTGACTTTC.

This chain joins TRBV4-2 and TRBJ1-1; D ambiguous. Trimming left V 1 base short and J 3 bases short, with 12 bases between. The length of the CDR3 is 15 residues. The germline V gene encodes CDR1 LGHNA and CDR2 YNFKEQ. The CDR3 spells CASSQAFGEHTEAFF. CDR3 bases: TGTGCCAGCAGCCAAGCGTTTGGGGAGCACACTGAAGCTTTCTTT.

The chain uses TRBV3-1 (or the pseudogene TRBV3-2) and TRBJ1-2; possibly TRBD1 for D (6 bases). Between the trimmed V and J ends, which lost 1 base and 4 bases, there was a span of 10 bases. Germline lookup yields CDR1 LGHDT and CDR2 YNNKEL (reference sequence). This CDR3 region has 14 residues. The CDR3 DNA sequence: TGTGCCAGCAGCCAAGGCAGGGGCATCTATGGCTACACCTTC. Amino acid sequence: CASSQGRGIYGYTF.

The V gene is TRBV5-6, the J gene TRBJ2-3; D is perhaps TRBD2 (6 bases). This CDR3 is 15 amino acids long. Germline CDR1 is SGHDT and CDR2 is YYEEEE. V lost 0 bases and J lost 4, with 12 bases in between. CDR3 bases: TGTGCCAGCAGCTTGGCCAAAGGAGGGGCAGATACGCAGTATTTT. It codes for CASSLAKGGADTQYF.

The chain employs TRBV19 and TRBJ1-2; weak D call: TRBD1 (6 bases). This CDR3 has 15 amino acids. CDR1 is LNHDA, CDR2 SQIVND, per germline (reference sequence). V was pared by 6 bases and J by 3 bases, with 17 bases between. CDR3: CASRKVGALDYGYTF. The CDR3 coding sequence is TGTGCCAGTAGAAAGGTGGGGGCCTTGGACTATGGCTACACCTTC.

On this clone itself: One junction end disagrees with the germline gene, perhaps due to a read error. This sequence joins TRBV7-3 and TRBJ2-7, with D hard to call. In germline, CDR1 is SGHTA, CDR2 FQGTGA. There are 13 residues in the CDR3. The CDR3 here is CAGSLRPQDEQYF. CDR3 in DNA: TGTGCCGGCAGCTTAAGGCCCCAGGACGAGCAGTACTTC.

The chain is built from TRBV13 and TRBJ1-4; D is perhaps TRBD1 (6 bases). V was clipped by 2 bases and J by 2 bases, with 6 bases between them. This CDR3 is built from 14 residues. Germline CDR1 PRHDT, CDR2 FYEKMQ (reference sequence). CDR3 coding DNA: TGTGCCAGCAGCTTAAGGGGGACTAATGAAAAACTGTTTTTT. Its protein product is CASSLRGTNEKLFF.

The chain joins TRBV19 to TRBJ2-3, with D possibly TRBD2 on 6 matching bases. This CDR3 spans 16 amino acids. CDR1 and CDR2 from the germline V gene are LNHDA and SQIVND (reference sequence). The V end lost 3 bases, the J end lost 4 bases, and 17 bases lay between the germline ends. The CDR3 reads CASSIRLVYVADTQYF. CDR3 DNA sequence: TGTGCCAGTAGTATCCGACTAGTGTATGTTGCAGATACGCAGTATTTT.

Turning to this clone: Within the sample, other DNA sequences also encode this same CDR3. This chain joins TRBV7-2 and TRBJ2-1, with D possibly being TRBD2 (5 bases). V shed 1 base and J shed 0 bases, with 7 bases lying between them. Germline CDR1 and CDR2: SGHTA and FQGNSA. The CDR3 consists of 15 residues. CDR3 bases: TGTGCCAGCAGCTTAGGCGGGCCCTCCTACAATGAGCAGTTCTTC. Translating gives CASSLGGPSYNEQFF.